This T cell receptor (beta chain) was sequenced during a study of T cell responses to AZD1222 COVID-19 vaccine. Study outcomes and limitations: Only 5 or 6 individuals given AZD1222 were seropositive at baseline. Distributed over spike, vaccine-associated CD4 TCRs predominated at 160-218 and 743-854. Increased Spike-specific TCR breadth and depth were observed after two AZD1222 doses. Possibly, clonal diversity was underestimated; donors were largely white British and included more females.

Using immunoSEQ multiplex PCR, the repertoire was profiled, and TCRdb retains in-frame clones only, with some absent. The repertoire holds some 96,000 clones, with 87% as singletons. The V end was cut by 2 bases, the J end by 0 bases, with 10 bases between. CDR3 length: 15 residues. The V gene's germline CDR1 is LNHDA and CDR2 SQIVND (reference sequence). As to this clone: The antigen is undetermined.

This sample comprised peripheral blood, obtained on day 0 of MenACWY control vaccination. This sequence joins TRBV19 and TRBJ1-2, with D maybe TRBD1 (6 bases). The sequence came from an adult in good health. The CDR3 sequence is CASSIMDSSNYGYTF. CDR3 bases: TGTGCCAGTAGTATAATGGACAGCTCTAACTATGGCTACACCTTC.